This T cell receptor beta chain was captured in a study of blood T cell repertoires in COVID-19. About the research overall: Italy, Spain and the United States were the sources of the convalescent and acute COVID-19 samples.

Methods used by the authors: From reference gene primer amplification, estimates of nucleated cell counts were derived. Data came from immunoSEQ multiplex PCR; TCRdb stores just in-frame clones and leaves some out. D and trimming come from the DNA, and the V and J calls and clone size come from that table. The sample lists about 300,000 clones, 80% to 90% seen once, with around 5.8% in the top ten. The junction had 6 bases not matched to a gene; V was cut back by 5 bases and J by 4 bases. Germline V gene data show CDR1 as SNHLY and CDR2 as FYNNEI. The CDR3 totals 14 residues. The chain has TRBV2 and TRBJ1-2; 8 bases line up with TRBD1. This receptor was identified in a woman in her forties or fifties with COVID-19, enrolled during active disease. Sequenced material: peripheral blood. The chain's CDR3 is CASSLEDRAYGYTF. The CDR3 bases are TGTGCCAGCAGTCTCGAGGACAGGGCCTATGGCTACACCTTC.